This T cell receptor (beta chain) was recorded in a study of blood T cell repertoires in COVID-19. Study details: There were acute and convalescent COVID-19 samples, and they came from the United States, Italy and Spain.

The V end lost 0 bases, the J end lost 6 bases, and 12 bases lay between the germline ends. CDR1 and CDR2 from the germline V gene are LNHNV and YYDKDF (reference sequence). This CDR3 contains 16 residues. As handled by the study authors: Reference gene primer amplification gave nucleated cell count estimates. Using immunoSEQ multiplex PCR, the repertoire was profiled, and TCRdb retains in-frame clones only, with some absent. Clonal size and the V and J genes are those of that table, whereas D and trimming came from the DNA. Of approximately 75,000 clones detected, roughly 85% appear once; the ten largest clones hold 9% to 10%.

J is TRBJ1-6 and V is TRBV15, with D unresolved. The TCR was taken from a woman older than 75 with acute or convalescent COVID-19. Sequences were obtained from peripheral blood. The CDR3 nucleotides are TGTGCCACCAGCAGAGATCGCGGGGTCGGTAATTCACCCCTCCACTTT. Translation: CATSRDRGVGNSPLHF.